This is a list of T cell receptor beta chains from one sample in a study of OX40 agonist ivuxolimab in advanced cancers. Generated by immunoSEQ multiplex PCR, the TCRdb table keeps only in-frame clones and is missing some. The sample has over 60,000 clones, 80% to 90% seen once; the top ten hold 1.5% to 2.5%. This material consisted of CD4+ or CD8+ T cells sorted from blood, taken in a trial of the OX40 agonist ivuxolimab. All receptors derive from an adult with an advanced solid tumor such as melanoma, head and neck, liver or kidney cancer. Both conserved end residues are part of each CDR3. A D gene is named only where the DNA matches it firmly. Rows may omit the clone size; those that give it use once, few, many or a size class.

NA,TRBV4-3,NA,TRBJ2-7,CASSQDYPVYEQYF,TGCGCCAGCAGCCAAGACTACCCTGTCTACGAGCAGTACTTC
TRBD2,TRBV7-3,NA,TRBJ2-7,CASSLRAGDSYEQYF,TGTGCCAGCAGCTTGCGAGCGGGAGACTCCTACGAGCAGTACTTC
NA,TRBV7-2,NA,TRBJ2-1,CASSLGLKGSNEQFF,TGTGCCAGCAGCTTAGGTCTGAAGGGGTCCAATGAGCAGTTCTTC
NA,TRBV4-3,NA,TRBJ1-5,CASSQEAGGGSNQPQHF,TGCGCCAGCAGCCAAGAGGCTGGGGGCGGAAGCAATCAGCCCCAGCATTTT
NA,TRBV6-5,NA,TRBJ2-1,CASSPRLAESQFF,TGTGCCAGCAGTCCCCGATTAGCGGAATCGCAGTTCTTC
NA,TRBV5-4,once,TRBJ2-3,CASSVDRIRTDTQYF,TGTGCCAGCAGCGTCGACAGGATACGCACAGATACGCAGTATTTT
TRBD2,TRBV6-6,NA,TRBJ2-3,CASRMTSGSDTQYF,TGTGCCAGCAGGATGACTAGCGGATCAGATACGCAGTATTTT
TRBD2,TRBV7-3,NA,TRBJ2-7,CASSQGGGLADEQYF,TGCGCCAGCAGCCAAGGGGGAGGACTAGCGGACGAGCAGTACTTC
NA,TRBV30,NA,TRBJ1-2,CAWSAPPNYGYTF,TGTGCCTGGAGCGCCCCGCCTAACTATGGCTACACCTTC
NA,TRBV2,few,TRBJ1-1,CASRRGGDTEAFF,TGTGCCAGCAGACGCGGTGGGGACACTGAAGCTTTCTTT
NA,TRBV11-3,NA,TRBJ2-1,CASSLDLSSNEQFF,TGTGCCAGCAGCTTAGACCTATCAAGTAATGAGCAGTTCTTC
TRBD2,TRBV7-7,NA,TRBJ2-5,CASSPRLAGGPQETQYF,TGTGCCAGCAGCCCAAGACTAGCGGGAGGCCCCCAAGAGACCCAGTACTTC
TRBD2,TRBV2,NA,TRBJ2-7,CASSETSGSRYEQYF,TGTGCCAGCAGTGAAACTAGCGGGAGTAGGTACGAGCAGTACTTC
NA,TRBV20-1,NA,TRBJ2-2,CSAVLNGELFF,TGCAGTGCTGTACTAAACGGGGAGCTGTTTTTT
NA,TRBV6-5,once,TRBJ1-1,CASRGTNTEAFF,TGTGCCAGCAGAGGAACGAACACTGAAGCTTTCTTT
TRBD1,TRBV5-4,NA,TRBJ2-7,CASSHDRGLYEQYF,TGTGCCAGCAGCCATGACAGGGGGCTCTACGAGCAGTACTTC
NA,TRBV7-9,NA,TRBJ2-1,CASSLDPPVVGAKLNEQFF,TGTGCCAGCAGCTTAGACCCTCCAGTGGTGGGGGCCAAGCTGAATGAGCAGTTCTTC
TRBD1,TRBV7-9,NA,TRBJ2-1,CASSFWDRAYNEQFF,TGTGCCAGCAGTTTTTGGGACAGGGCCTACAATGAGCAGTTCTTC
TRBD1,TRBV18,NA,TRBJ1-1,CASSPQTGQMNTEAFF,TGTGCCAGCTCACCACAGACGGGACAGATGAACACTGAAGCTTTCTTT
NA,TRBV29-1,once,TRBJ1-5,CSVESGNQPQHF,TGCAGCGTTGAGTCTGGGAATCAGCCCCAGCATTTT
NA,TRBV7-6,NA,TRBJ2-2,CASSSWQNTGELFF,TGTGCCAGCAGCTCATGGCAGAACACCGGGGAGCTGTTTTTT
TRBD1,TRBV10-3,once,TRBJ1-1,CAISESNQGGQAFF,TGTGCCATCAGTGAGTCGAACCAGGGGGGTCAAGCTTTCTTT
NA,TRBV6-5,NA,TRBJ2-7,CASRSRGEWDYEQYF,TGTGCCAGCAGGTCTCGCGGGGAGTGGGACTACGAGCAGTACTTC
NA,TRBV5-1,NA,TRBJ2-5,CASSPGGAGGETQYF,TGCGCCAGCAGCCCAGGGGGCGCGGGAGGAGAGACCCAGTACTTC
NA,TRBV7-2,NA,TRBJ2-1,CASSFWGGHEQFF,TGTGCCAGCAGCTTCTGGGGGGGGCATGAGCAGTTCTTC
TRBD1,TRBV7-3,NA,TRBJ1-1,CASSTTGGSAEAFF,TGTGCCAGCAGCACGACAGGGGGATCGGCTGAAGCTTTCTTT
NA,TRBV9,NA,TRBJ2-2,CASSVTTNTGELFF,TGTGCCAGCAGCGTAACGACGAACACCGGGGAGCTGTTTTTT